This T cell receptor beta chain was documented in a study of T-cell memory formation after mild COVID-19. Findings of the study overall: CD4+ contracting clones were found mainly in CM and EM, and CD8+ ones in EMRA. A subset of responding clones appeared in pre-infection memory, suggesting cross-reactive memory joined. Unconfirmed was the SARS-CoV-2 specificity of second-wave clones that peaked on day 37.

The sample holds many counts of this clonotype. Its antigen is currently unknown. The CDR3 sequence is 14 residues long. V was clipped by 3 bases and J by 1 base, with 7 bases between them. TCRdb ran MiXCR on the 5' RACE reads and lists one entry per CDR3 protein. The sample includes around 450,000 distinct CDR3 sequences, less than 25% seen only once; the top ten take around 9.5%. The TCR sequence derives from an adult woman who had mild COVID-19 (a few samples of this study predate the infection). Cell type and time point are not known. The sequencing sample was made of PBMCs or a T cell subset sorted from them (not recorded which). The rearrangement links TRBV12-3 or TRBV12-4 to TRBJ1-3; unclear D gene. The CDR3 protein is CASSLVGSGNTIYF. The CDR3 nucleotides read TGTGCCAGCAGTTTGGTCGGGTCTGGAAACACCATATATTTT.